This is a list of T cell receptor beta chains from one sample in a study of blood T cell repertoires in COVID-19. Sequencing used immunoSEQ multiplex PCR; TCRdb keeps in-frame clones, though not all of them. Of about 200,000 clones in the sample, roughly 85% were seen once. The specimen was peripheral blood. The receptors originated from a man in his sixties with active or convalescent COVID-19. The CDR3 runs from the conserved cysteine through the conserved F or W. D genes are given only for firm matches. Rows may omit the clone size; those that give it use once, few, many or a size class.

V gene: TRBV18; D gene: -; clone size: -; J gene: TRBJ2-3; CDR3 DNA: TGTGCCAGCTCACCTGGCAGGGGCACAGATACGCAGTATTTT; CDR3 protein: CASSPGRGTDTQYF
V gene: TRBV5-1; D gene: TRBD2; clone size: -; J gene: TRBJ2-5; CDR3 DNA: TGCGCCAGCAGCTTGAGACCTTTAGCGGGTGCGGAGACCCAGTACTTC; CDR3 protein: CASSLRPLAGAETQYF
V gene: TRBV5-5; D gene: -; clone size: -; J gene: TRBJ1-5; CDR3 DNA: TGTGCCAGCAGCTTGGCGGCGGGCAATCAGCCCCAGCATTTT; CDR3 protein: CASSLAAGNQPQHF
V gene: TRBV5-4; D gene: -; clone size: -; J gene: TRBJ1-2; CDR3 DNA: TGTGCCAGCAGCTTGGTCAGGGAGGGAGCGAATGGCTACACCTTC; CDR3 protein: CASSLVREGANGYTF
V gene: TRBV5-1; D gene: TRBD1; clone size: -; J gene: TRBJ1-6; CDR3 DNA: TGCGCCAGCAGCTTGAGTAGGACAGGGGATTCACCCCTCCACTTT; CDR3 protein: CASSLSRTGDSPLHF
V gene: TRBV5-1; D gene: TRBD1; clone size: -; J gene: TRBJ1-4; CDR3 DNA: TGCGCCAGCAGCGGGACAGGGTTGGGGGCAAAACTGTTTTTT; CDR3 protein: CASSGTGLGAKLFF
V gene: TRBV18; D gene: -; clone size: -; J gene: TRBJ1-4; CDR3 DNA: TGTGCCAGCTCACCCGGGGGTGGAGAAAAACTGTTTTTT; CDR3 protein: CASSPGGGEKLFF
V gene: TRBV21-1; D gene: -; clone size: once; J gene: TRBJ2-5; CDR3 DNA: TGTGCCAGCAGCATCAAGACTAGCGGGGGAAGAGGAGAGACCCAGTACTTC; CDR3 protein: CASSIKTSGGRGETQYF
V gene: TRBV11-2; D gene: -; clone size: -; J gene: TRBJ2-2; CDR3 DNA: TGTGCCAGCAGCACCGAGATTTACAGGGTAGCAGGGGAGCTGTTTTTT; CDR3 protein: CASSTEIYRVAGELFF
V gene: TRBV5-1; D gene: -; clone size: -; J gene: TRBJ2-7; CDR3 DNA: TGCGCCAGCAGCTTGGTGGAGGGGGCCAAGGAGCAGTACTTC; CDR3 protein: CASSLVEGAKEQYF
V gene: TRBV4-1; D gene: -; clone size: once; J gene: TRBJ1-6; CDR3 DNA: TGCGCCAGCAGGACTCTAATGGACTTTTCACCCCTCCACTTT; CDR3 protein: CASRTLMDFSPLHF
V gene: TRBV27; D gene: -; clone size: -; J gene: TRBJ1-1; CDR3 DNA: TGTGCCAGCGCGATTTCGGGGGAAGGAAGCACTGAAGCTTTCTTT; CDR3 protein: CASAISGEGSTEAFF
V gene: TRBV30; D gene: TRBD1; clone size: -; J gene: TRBJ1-6; CDR3 DNA: TGTGCCTGGAGCGAAGGGACAGTTAATAATTCACCCCTCCACTTT; CDR3 protein: CAWSEGTVNNSPLHF
V gene: TRBV6-5; D gene: -; clone size: -; J gene: TRBJ1-1; CDR3 DNA: TGTGCCAGCAGCAGAACCGGGAGCAACACTGAAGCTTTCTTT; CDR3 protein: CASSRTGSNTEAFF
V gene: TRBV2; D gene: TRBD2; clone size: -; J gene: TRBJ2-5; CDR3 DNA: TGTGCCAGCAAGGCTACCGGGGGGGGAGAGACCCAGTACTTC; CDR3 protein: CASKATGGGETQYF
V gene: TRBV9; D gene: -; clone size: -; J gene: TRBJ1-5; CDR3 DNA: TGTGCCAGCAGTCAAGGGGATCAGCCCCAGCATTTT; CDR3 protein: CASSQGDQPQHF
V gene: TRBV5-1; D gene: TRBD2; clone size: -; J gene: TRBJ2-7; CDR3 DNA: TGCGCCAGCAGCGCGGGACTAGCGGAAATCTTCTCCTACGAGCAGTACTTC; CDR3 protein: CASSAGLAEIFSYEQYF
V gene: TRBV14; D gene: -; clone size: -; J gene: TRBJ1-2; CDR3 DNA: TGTGCCAGCAGCCCTGGTCAAGCGGGGCGCGAGGGCTACACCTTC; CDR3 protein: CASSPGQAGREGYTF
V gene: TRBV7-2; D gene: -; clone size: -; J gene: TRBJ2-7; CDR3 DNA: TGTGCCAGCAGCTTAGGTTATGAGTACGAGCAGTACTTC; CDR3 protein: CASSLGYEYEQYF
V gene: TRBV9; D gene: TRBD1; clone size: -; J gene: TRBJ2-3; CDR3 DNA: TGTGCCAGCAGCGCCAGACAGGGGGCGACGGATACGCAGTATTTT; CDR3 protein: CASSARQGATDTQYF
V gene: TRBV3-1/TRBV3-2; D gene: TRBD2; clone size: -; J gene: TRBJ2-3; CDR3 DNA: TGTGCCAGCAGCAAGGGACTAGCGGGGGGGCGAGATACGCAGTATTTT; CDR3 protein: CASSKGLAGGRDTQYF
V gene: TRBV20-1; D gene: -; clone size: -; J gene: TRBJ1-3; CDR3 DNA: TGCAGTGCTAGTTTTCGGGGGGCCGCTGGAAACACCATATATTTT; CDR3 protein: CSASFRGAAGNTIYF
V gene: TRBV19; D gene: -; clone size: -; J gene: TRBJ2-3; CDR3 DNA: TGTGCCAGTAGCGACTGGCTTAACACAGATACGCAGTATTTT; CDR3 protein: CASSDWLNTDTQYF
V gene: TRBV5-6; D gene: -; clone size: -; J gene: TRBJ1-1; CDR3 DNA: TGTGCCAGCAGCTTCGACAGTTTGAACACTGAAGCTTTCTTT; CDR3 protein: CASSFDSLNTEAFF
V gene: TRBV6-5; D gene: -; clone size: -; J gene: TRBJ1-1; CDR3 DNA: TGTGCCAGCATTAAAACCGGGATGAACACTGAAGCTTTCTTT; CDR3 protein: CASIKTGMNTEAFF
V gene: TRBV19; D gene: TRBD1; clone size: once; J gene: TRBJ2-7; CDR3 DNA: TGTGCCAGTAGCTCCGGGACAGAAAAACATCAAAGTTTC; CDR3 protein: CASSSGTEKHQSF
V gene: TRBV28; D gene: -; clone size: -; J gene: TRBJ1-5; CDR3 DNA: TGTGCCAGCAGTTTTTTATATAGCAATCAGCCCCAGCATTTT; CDR3 protein: CASSFLYSNQPQHF
V gene: TRBV6-6; D gene: -; clone size: -; J gene: TRBJ1-6; CDR3 DNA: TGTGCCAGCAGTCAGGGACTCGGGAATTCACCCCTCCACTTT; CDR3 protein: CASSQGLGNSPLHF
V gene: TRBV2; D gene: -; clone size: -; J gene: TRBJ2-7; CDR3 DNA: TGTGCCAGTGTTGGACAGTCCTACGAGCAGTACTTC; CDR3 protein: CASVGQSYEQYF
V gene: TRBV6-2/TRBV6-3; D gene: TRBD2; clone size: -; J gene: TRBJ2-2; CDR3 DNA: TGTGCCAGCAGTTACCCGACTAGCCTGAACACCGGGGAGCTGTTTTTT; CDR3 protein: CASSYPTSLNTGELFF
V gene: TRBV28; D gene: -; clone size: many; J gene: TRBJ2-7; CDR3 DNA: TGTGCCAGCAGTTTACTCCTACCCTCCTACGAGCAGTACTTC; CDR3 protein: CASSLLLPSYEQYF
V gene: TRBV18; D gene: TRBD1; clone size: -; J gene: TRBJ1-1; CDR3 DNA: TGTGCCAGCTCACCTACCACAGGGGGCTACCCGGTGAAAGCTTTCTTT; CDR3 protein: CASSPTTGGYPVKAFF
V gene: TRBV14; D gene: TRBD1; clone size: many; J gene: TRBJ1-1; CDR3 DNA: TGTGCCAGCAGCCTAAACAGGGGTTACACTGAAGCTTTCTTT; CDR3 protein: CASSLNRGYTEAFF
V gene: TRBV23-1; D gene: -; clone size: few; J gene: TRBJ1-5; CDR3 DNA: TGCGCCAGCAGTCAAAGAGGGGGGGCTAATCAGCCCCAGCATTTT; CDR3 protein: CASSQRGGANQPQHF
V gene: TRBV27; D gene: -; clone size: -; J gene: TRBJ2-6; CDR3 DNA: TGTGCCAGCAGTTTACAAGGAACAGCCCTCTCTGGGGCCAACGTCCTGACTTTC; CDR3 protein: CASSLQGTALSGANVLTF
V gene: TRBV5-6; D gene: TRBD1; clone size: -; J gene: TRBJ1-6; CDR3 DNA: TGTGCCAGCAGCACCCTCCAGGGGGTCGGTAATTCACCCCTCCACTTT; CDR3 protein: CASSTLQGVGNSPLHF
V gene: TRBV29-1; D gene: TRBD1; clone size: -; J gene: TRBJ2-7; CDR3 DNA: TGCAGCGTTGGGGGGACAGCTCCCGAGCAGTACTTC; CDR3 protein: CSVGGTAPEQYF
V gene: TRBV7-9; D gene: -; clone size: -; J gene: TRBJ2-7; CDR3 DNA: TGTGCCAGCAGCCCCACAGACTACGAGCAGTACTTC; CDR3 protein: CASSPTDYEQYF
V gene: TRBV18; D gene: -; clone size: -; J gene: TRBJ2-3; CDR3 DNA: TGTGCCAGCTCACCACCGGGGGCCGGGACGGTCCTTTCGGACCATACGCAGTATTTT; CDR3 protein: CASSPPGAGTVLSDHTQYF
V gene: TRBV9; D gene: TRBD1; clone size: -; J gene: TRBJ2-2; CDR3 DNA: TGTGCCAGCACCCCGGGGACAGGAGCTATCGGGGAGCTGTTTTTT; CDR3 protein: CASTPGTGAIGELFF
V gene: TRBV6-1; D gene: -; clone size: once; J gene: TRBJ2-1; CDR3 DNA: TGTGCCAGCAGTGAAGAAGTTGTCGGGGGGCGTCGGAATGAGCAGTTCTTC; CDR3 protein: CASSEEVVGGRRNEQFF
V gene: TRBV11-2; D gene: TRBD2; clone size: -; J gene: TRBJ2-3; CDR3 DNA: TGTGCCAGCAGCTTTACTAGCGGCACAGATACGCAGTATTTT; CDR3 protein: CASSFTSGTDTQYF
V gene: TRBV24-1; D gene: TRBD1; clone size: -; J gene: TRBJ2-5; CDR3 DNA: TGTGCCACCAGTGACCAGGGACAGGGGATGGAGACCCAGTACTTC; CDR3 protein: CATSDQGQGMETQYF
V gene: TRBV4-1; D gene: -; clone size: -; J gene: TRBJ1-5; CDR3 DNA: TGCGCCAGCAGCTCACAGGGAGAGGGGCCCCAGCATTTT; CDR3 protein: CASSSQGEGPQHF
V gene: TRBV5-1; D gene: -; clone size: -; J gene: TRBJ2-1; CDR3 DNA: TGCGCCAGCAGGAGGGCTCCTCTCAACAATGAGCAGTTCTTC; CDR3 protein: CASRRAPLNNEQFF
V gene: TRBV7-3; D gene: -; clone size: -; J gene: TRBJ2-2; CDR3 DNA: TGTGCCAGCAGCCTAACAGGGAGCGCCGGGGAGCTGTTTTTT; CDR3 protein: CASSLTGSAGELFF
V gene: TRBV7-3; D gene: TRBD2; clone size: -; J gene: TRBJ2-5; CDR3 DNA: TGTGCCAGCAGCCTAGGCCCAGCGGGGGGCCCCCAAGAGACCCAGTACTTC; CDR3 protein: CASSLGPAGGPQETQYF
V gene: TRBV6-6; D gene: TRBD1; clone size: -; J gene: TRBJ1-4; CDR3 DNA: TGTGCCAGCAGTTACGGGGACAGGAGAGGTGAAAAACTGTTTTTT; CDR3 protein: CASSYGDRRGEKLFF
V gene: TRBV7-6; D gene: TRBD2; clone size: -; J gene: TRBJ2-7; CDR3 DNA: TGTGCCAGCAGCTTAGTTCAGGGAGGGACCTACGAGCAGTACTTC; CDR3 protein: CASSLVQGGTYEQYF
V gene: TRBV21-1; D gene: -; clone size: -; J gene: TRBJ2-7; CDR3 DNA: TGTGCCAGCAGCAAAGGATCATATACTAGGCGGACCGACCCGCATAACGAGCAGTACTTC; CDR3 protein: CASSKGSYTRRTDPHNEQYF
V gene: TRBV4-1; D gene: -; clone size: -; J gene: TRBJ1-4; CDR3 DNA: TGCGCCAGCAGAGACAACCCTGCAACTAATGAAAAACTGTTTTTT; CDR3 protein: CASRDNPATNEKLFF
V gene: TRBV5-1; D gene: -; clone size: -; J gene: TRBJ1-1; CDR3 DNA: TGCGCCAGCAGGACAGGAAACACTGAAGCTTTCTTT; CDR3 protein: CASRTGNTEAFF